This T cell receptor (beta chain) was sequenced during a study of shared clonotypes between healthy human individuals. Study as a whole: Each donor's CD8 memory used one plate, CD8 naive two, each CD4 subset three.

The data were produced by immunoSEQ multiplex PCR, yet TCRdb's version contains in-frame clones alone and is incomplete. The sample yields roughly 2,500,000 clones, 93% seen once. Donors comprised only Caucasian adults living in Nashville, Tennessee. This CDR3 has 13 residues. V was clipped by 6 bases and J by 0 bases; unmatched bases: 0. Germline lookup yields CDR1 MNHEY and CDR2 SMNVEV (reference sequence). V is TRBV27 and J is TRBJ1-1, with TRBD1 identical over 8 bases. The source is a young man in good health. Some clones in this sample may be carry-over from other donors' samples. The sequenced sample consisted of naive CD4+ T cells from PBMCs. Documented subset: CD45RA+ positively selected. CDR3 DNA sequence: TGTGCCAGCAGGACAGGGGTGAACACTGAAGCTTTCTTT. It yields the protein CASRTGVNTEAFF.